The sequence of this T cell receptor beta chain was determined in a study of post-analysis software for immune sequencing data. In germline, CDR1 is SQVTM, CDR2 ANQGSEA. This CDR3 has 9 amino acids. Notes on this clonotype: The antigen is not known. This may stem from a read error, because a much larger clone lies one nucleotide away.

Unique molecular identifiers were built into the TCR beta cDNA libraries. TCRdb passed the PCR reads through MiXCR, listing each CDR3 protein once. The data show hundreds of thousands of distinct CDR3 sequences, 59% seen once. Findings and limits, study-wide: In multiple sclerosis, normalized Chao1 diversity was significantly below that of controls. Controls showed lower frequencies than patients for five TRBV segments, and TRBV5-6, TRBV5-1 and TRBV20-1 were among these.

The TCR originated in a girl aged 2 to 9 with multiple sclerosis. Sequencing was carried out using blood. This chain links TRBV29-1 with TRBJ2-1; D is unresolved. CDR3: CNVGNEQFF. Here the CDR3 DNA reads TGCAACGTTGGCAATGAGCAGTTCTTC.